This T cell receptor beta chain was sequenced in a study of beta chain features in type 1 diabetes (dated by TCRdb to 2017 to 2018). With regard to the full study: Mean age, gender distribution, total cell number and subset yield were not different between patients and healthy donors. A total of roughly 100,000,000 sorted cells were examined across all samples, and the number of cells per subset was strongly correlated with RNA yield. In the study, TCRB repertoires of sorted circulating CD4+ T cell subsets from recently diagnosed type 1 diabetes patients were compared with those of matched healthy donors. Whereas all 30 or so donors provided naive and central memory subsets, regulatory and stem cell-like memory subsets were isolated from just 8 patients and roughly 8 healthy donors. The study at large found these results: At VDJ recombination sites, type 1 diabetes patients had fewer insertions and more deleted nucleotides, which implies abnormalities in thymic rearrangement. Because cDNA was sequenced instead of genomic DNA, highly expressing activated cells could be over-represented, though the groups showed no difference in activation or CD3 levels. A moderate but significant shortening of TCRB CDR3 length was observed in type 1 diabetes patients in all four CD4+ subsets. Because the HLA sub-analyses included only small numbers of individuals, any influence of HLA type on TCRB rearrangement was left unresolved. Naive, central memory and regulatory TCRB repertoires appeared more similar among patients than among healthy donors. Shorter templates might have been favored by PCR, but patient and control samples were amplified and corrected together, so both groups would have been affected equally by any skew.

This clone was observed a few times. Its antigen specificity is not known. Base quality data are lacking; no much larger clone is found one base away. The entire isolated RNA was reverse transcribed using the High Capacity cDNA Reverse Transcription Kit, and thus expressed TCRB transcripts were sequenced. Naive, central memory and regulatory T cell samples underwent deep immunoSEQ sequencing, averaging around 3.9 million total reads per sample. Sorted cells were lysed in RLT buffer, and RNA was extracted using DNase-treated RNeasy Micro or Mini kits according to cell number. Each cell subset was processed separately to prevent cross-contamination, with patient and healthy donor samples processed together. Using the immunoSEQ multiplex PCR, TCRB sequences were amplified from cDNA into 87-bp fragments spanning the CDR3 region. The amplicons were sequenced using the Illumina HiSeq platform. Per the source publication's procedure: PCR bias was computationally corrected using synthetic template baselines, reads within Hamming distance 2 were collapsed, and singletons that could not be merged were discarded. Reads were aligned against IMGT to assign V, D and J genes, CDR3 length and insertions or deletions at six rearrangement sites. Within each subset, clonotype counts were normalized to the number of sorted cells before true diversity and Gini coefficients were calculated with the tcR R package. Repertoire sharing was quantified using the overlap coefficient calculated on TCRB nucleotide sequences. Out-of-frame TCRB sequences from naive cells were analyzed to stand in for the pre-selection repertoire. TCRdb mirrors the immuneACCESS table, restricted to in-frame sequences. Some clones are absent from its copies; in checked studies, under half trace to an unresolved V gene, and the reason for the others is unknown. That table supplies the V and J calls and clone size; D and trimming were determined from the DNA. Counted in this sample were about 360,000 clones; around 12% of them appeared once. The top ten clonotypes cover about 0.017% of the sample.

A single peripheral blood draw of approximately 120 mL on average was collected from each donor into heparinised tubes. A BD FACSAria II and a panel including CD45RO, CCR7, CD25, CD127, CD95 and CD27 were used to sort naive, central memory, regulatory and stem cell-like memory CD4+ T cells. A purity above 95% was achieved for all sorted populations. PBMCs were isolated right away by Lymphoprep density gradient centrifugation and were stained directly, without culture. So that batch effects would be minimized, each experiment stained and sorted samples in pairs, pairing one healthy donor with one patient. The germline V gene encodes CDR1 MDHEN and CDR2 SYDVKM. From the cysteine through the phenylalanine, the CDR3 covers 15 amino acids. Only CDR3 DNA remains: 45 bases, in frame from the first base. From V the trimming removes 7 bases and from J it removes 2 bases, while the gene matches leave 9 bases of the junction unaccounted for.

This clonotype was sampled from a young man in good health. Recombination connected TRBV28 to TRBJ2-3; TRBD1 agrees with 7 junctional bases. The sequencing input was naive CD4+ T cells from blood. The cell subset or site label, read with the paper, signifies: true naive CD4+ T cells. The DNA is TGTGCCAGCAAAGGGGGCGTCCTGAACACAGATACGCAGTATTTT. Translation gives CASKGGVLNTDTQYF.